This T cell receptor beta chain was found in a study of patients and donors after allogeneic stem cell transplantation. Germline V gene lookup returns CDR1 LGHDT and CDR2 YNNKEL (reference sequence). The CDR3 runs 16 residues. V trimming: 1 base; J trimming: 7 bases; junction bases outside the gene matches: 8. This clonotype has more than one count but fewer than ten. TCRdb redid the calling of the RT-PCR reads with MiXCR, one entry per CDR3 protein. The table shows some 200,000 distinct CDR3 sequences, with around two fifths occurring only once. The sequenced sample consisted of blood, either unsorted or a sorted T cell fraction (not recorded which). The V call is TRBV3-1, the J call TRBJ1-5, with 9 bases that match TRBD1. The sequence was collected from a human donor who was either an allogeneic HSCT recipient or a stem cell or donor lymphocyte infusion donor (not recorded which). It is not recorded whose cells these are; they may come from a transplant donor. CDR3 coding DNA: TGTGCCAGCAGCCAAGGGGCGGCGACAGGGGGACAGCCCCAGCATTTT. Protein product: CASSQGAATGGQPQHF. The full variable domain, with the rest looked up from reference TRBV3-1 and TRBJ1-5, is DTAVSQTPKYLVTQMGNDKSIKCEQNLGHDTMYWYKQDSKKFLKIMFSYNNKELIINETVPNRFSPKSPDKAHLNLHINSLELGDSAVYFCASSQGAATGGQPQHFGDGTRLSIL.